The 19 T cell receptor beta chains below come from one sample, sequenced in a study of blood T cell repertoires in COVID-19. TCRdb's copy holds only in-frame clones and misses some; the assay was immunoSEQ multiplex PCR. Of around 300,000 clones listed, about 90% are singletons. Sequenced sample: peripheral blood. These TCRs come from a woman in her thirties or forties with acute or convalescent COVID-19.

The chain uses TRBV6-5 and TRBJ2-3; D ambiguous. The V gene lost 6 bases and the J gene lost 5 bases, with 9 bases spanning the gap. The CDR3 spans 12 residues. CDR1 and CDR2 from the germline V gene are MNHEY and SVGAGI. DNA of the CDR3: TGTGCCAGCAGCTCCCCTCGAGATACGCAGTATTTT. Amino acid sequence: CASSSPRDTQYF.

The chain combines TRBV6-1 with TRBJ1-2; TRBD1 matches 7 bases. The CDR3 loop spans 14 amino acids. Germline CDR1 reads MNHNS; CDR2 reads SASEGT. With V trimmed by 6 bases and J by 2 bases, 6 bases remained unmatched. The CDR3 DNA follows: TGTGCCAGCAGCCAGGACAGGTTGAACTATGGCTACACCTTC. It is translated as CASSQDRLNYGYTF.

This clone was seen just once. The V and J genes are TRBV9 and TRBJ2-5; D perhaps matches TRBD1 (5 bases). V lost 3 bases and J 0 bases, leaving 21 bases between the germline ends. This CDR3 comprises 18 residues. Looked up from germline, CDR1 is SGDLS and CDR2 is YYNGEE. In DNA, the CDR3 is TGTGCCAGCAGCGGCCAAAGCAGGGTGCCCACGTACCAAGAGACCCAGTACTTC. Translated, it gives CASSGQSRVPTYQETQYF. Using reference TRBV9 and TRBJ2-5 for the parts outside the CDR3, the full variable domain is DSGVTQTPKHLITATGQRVTLRCSPRSGDLSVYWYQQSLDQGLQFLIQYYNGEERAKGNILERFSAQQFPDLHSELNLSSLELGDSALYFCASSGQSRVPTYQETQYFGPGTRLLVL.

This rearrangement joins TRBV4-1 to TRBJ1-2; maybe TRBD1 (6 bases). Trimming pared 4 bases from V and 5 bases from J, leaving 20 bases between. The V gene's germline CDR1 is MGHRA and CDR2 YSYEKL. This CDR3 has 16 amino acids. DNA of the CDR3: TGCGCCAGCAGCCCCCGACAGGAGCCCTCTCGGTATGGCTACACCTTC. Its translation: CASSPRQEPSRYGYTF.

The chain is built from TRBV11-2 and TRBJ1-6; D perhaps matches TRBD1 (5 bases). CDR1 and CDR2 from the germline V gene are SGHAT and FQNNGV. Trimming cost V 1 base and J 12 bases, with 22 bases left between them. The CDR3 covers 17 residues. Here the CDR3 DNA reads TGTGCCAGCAGCTTAGCGAGGTCGTCAGCGAGCGGGGGACCCCTCCACTTT. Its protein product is CASSLARSSASGGPLHF.

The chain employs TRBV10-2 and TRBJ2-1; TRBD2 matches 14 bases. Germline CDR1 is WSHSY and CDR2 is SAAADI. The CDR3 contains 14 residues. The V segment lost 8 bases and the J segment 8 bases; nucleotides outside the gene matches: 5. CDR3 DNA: TGCGCCAGCGACGGGACTAGCGGGGGCTATGAGCAGTTCTTC. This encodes CASDGTSGGYEQFF.

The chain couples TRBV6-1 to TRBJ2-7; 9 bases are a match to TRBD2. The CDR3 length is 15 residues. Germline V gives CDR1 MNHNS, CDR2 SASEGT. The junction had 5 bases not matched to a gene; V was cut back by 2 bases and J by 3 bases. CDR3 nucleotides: TGTGCCAGCAGTGAAATACTAGCGGGCCTCTACGAGCAGTACGTC. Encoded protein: CASSEILAGLYEQYV.

CDR3 nucleotides: TGTGCCAGCAGCCAAGTGGCGGGCCACTATGGCTACACCTTC. Amino acid sequence: CASSQVAGHYGYTF. This chain links TRBV16 with TRBJ1-2; no firm D call. V lost 2 bases to trimming and J lost 3 bases, with 10 bases between them. Germline CDR1 is KGHSY and CDR2 is FQNENV. The CDR3 covers 14 residues.

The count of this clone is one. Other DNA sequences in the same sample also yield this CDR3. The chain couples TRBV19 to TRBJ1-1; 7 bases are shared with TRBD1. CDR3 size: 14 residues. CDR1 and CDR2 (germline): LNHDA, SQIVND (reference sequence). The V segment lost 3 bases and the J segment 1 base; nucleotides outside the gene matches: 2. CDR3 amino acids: CASSMDRTNTEAFF. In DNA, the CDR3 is TGTGCCAGTAGTATGGACAGGACGAACACTGAAGCTTTCTTT.

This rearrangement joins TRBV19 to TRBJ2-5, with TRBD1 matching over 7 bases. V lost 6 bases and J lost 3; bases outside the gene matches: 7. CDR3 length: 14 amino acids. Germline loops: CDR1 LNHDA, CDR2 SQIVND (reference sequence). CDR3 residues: CASSRGQSKETQYF. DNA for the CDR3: TGTGCCAGTAGCAGGGGACAGAGTAAAGAGACCCAGTACTTC.

This CDR3 reads CASSTAGGRGNQPQHF. The CDR3 nucleotides read TGTGCCAGTAGTACGGCCGGGGGTCGGGGCAATCAGCCCCAGCATTTT. The chain employs TRBV19 and TRBJ1-5; D possibly corresponds to TRBD1 (5 bases). CDR1 LNHDA and CDR2 SQIVND come from the germline V gene (reference sequence). This CDR3 spans 16 amino acids. Trimming took 4 bases from V and 2 from J, leaving 15 bases between them. The variable domain in full, with the rest retrieved from reference TRBV19 and TRBJ1-5, is DGGITQSPKYLFRKEGQNVTLSCEQNLNHDAMYWYRQDPGQGLRLIYYSQIVNDFQKGDIAEGYSVSREKKESFPLTVTSAQKNPTAFYLCASSTAGGRGNQPQHFGDGTRLSIL.

The CDR3 loop is CASSYSKETDTQYF. CDR3 coding DNA: TGTGCCAGCAGTTACTCGAAAGAGACAGATACGCAGTATTTT. The chain has TRBV6-2 or TRBV6-3 and TRBJ2-3; no clear D gene. Trimming stripped 0 bases from V and 3 bases from J, with 7 bases between. Germline V gene sequence: CDR1 MNHEY, CDR2 SVGEGT. The CDR3 consists of 14 residues.

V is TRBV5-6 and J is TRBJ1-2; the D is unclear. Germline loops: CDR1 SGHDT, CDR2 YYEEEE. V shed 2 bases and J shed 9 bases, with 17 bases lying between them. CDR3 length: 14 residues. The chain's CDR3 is CASSFGVQSPSYTF. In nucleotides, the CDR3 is TGTGCCAGCAGCTTCGGGGTTCAATCTCCTAGCTACACCTTC.

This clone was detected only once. Written as DNA, the CDR3 is TGTGCCAGCACCCAGACATTCGGCACTGAAGCTTTCTTT. It translates to CASTQTFGTEAFF. The rearrangement joins TRBV6-5 to TRBJ1-1; D gene uncertain. V dropped 7 bases and J dropped 4 bases, with 13 bases sitting between them. Germline V gene sequence: CDR1 MNHEY, CDR2 SVGAGI. The CDR3 length is 13 residues.

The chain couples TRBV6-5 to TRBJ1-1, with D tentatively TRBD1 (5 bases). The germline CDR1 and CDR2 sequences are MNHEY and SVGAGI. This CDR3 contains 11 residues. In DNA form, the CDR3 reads TGTGCTTCGGGGGGGTGGACTGAAGCTTTCTTT. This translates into CASGGWTEAFF.

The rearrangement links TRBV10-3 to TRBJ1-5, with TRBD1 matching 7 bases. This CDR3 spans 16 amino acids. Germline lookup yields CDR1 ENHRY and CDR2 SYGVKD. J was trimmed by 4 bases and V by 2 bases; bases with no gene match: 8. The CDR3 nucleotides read TGTGCCATCAGTGAGGAGGACAGGCGGGCTAATCAGCCCCAGCATTTT. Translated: CAISEEDRRANQPQHF.

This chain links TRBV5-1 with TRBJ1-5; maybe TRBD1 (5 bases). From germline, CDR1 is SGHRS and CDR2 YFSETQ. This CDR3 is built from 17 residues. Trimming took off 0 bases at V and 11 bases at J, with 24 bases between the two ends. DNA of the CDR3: TGCGCCAGCAGCTTGGTCCCGGGCCCTCAGTTGGGGGAGGCCCAGCATTTT. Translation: CASSLVPGPQLGEAQHF.

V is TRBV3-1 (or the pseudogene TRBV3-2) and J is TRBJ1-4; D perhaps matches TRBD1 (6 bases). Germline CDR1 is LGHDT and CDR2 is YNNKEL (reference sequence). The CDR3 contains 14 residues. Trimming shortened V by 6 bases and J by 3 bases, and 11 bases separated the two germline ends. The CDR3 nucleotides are TGTGCCAGCAGTCACGACAGGCCTAATGAAAAACTGTTTTTT. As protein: CASSHDRPNEKLFF.

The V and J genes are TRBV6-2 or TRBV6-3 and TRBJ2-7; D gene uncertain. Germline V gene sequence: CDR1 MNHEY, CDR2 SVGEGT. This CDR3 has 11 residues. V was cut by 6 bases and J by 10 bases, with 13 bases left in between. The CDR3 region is CASSFNAEQYV. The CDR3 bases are TGTGCCAGCAGCTTCAATGCGGAACAGTACGTC.